This entry lists 16 T cell receptor beta chains sequenced from one sample in a study of monozygotic twins with inflammatory bowel disease. TCRdb re-called the 5' RACE reads; every CDR3 protein appears as one record, without DNA. This listing includes about 300,000 distinct CDR3 sequences. The sequencing input was blood. Receptor source: a human donor with ulcerative colitis or Crohn's disease, or a healthy co-twin of an affected twin (not recorded which).

This chain uses TRBV14 with TRBJ2-2. This CDR3 comprises 14 residues. The germline gives CDR1 SGHDN, CDR2 FVKESK. The chain's CDR3 is CASSLQAYTGELFF.

The V gene is TRBV15, the J gene TRBJ1-5. The CDR3 is made up of 13 amino acids. Germline V gives CDR1 LNHNV, CDR2 YYDKDF (reference sequence). CDR3 sequence reads: CATSPGGNQPQHF.

This sequence joins TRBV12-3 or TRBV12-4 and TRBJ2-3; TCRdb picks TRBD1, but there is no DNA to check that call. This CDR3 spans 15 amino acids. The CDR3 is CASSLASGPTDTQYF.

This sequence joins TRBV7-9 and TRBJ2-1; TCRdb proposes TRBD2, but this gene call is untestable without DNA. Germline CDR1 is SEHNR and CDR2 is FQNEAQ (reference sequence). The CDR3 spans 15 residues. The CDR3 is CASSGTSGRGDEQFF.

The chain has TRBV12-3 or TRBV12-4 and TRBJ2-1; the TRBD2 assignment by TCRdb is unverifiable without DNA. CDR3 length: 15 residues. The CDR3 spells CANHQRGTTNNEQFF.

The rearrangement joins TRBV2 to TRBJ1-2; TCRdb designates TRBD1, a call that cannot be tested without DNA. This CDR3 is 14 amino acids long. Germline V gene data show CDR1 as SNHLY and CDR2 as FYNNEI. The CDR3 region is CASRKDRGTYGYTF. Together with reference TRBV2 and TRBJ1-2, the CDR3 gives the full variable domain: EPEVTQTPSHQVTQMGQEVILRCVPISNHLYFYWYRQILGQKVEFLVSFYNNEISEKSEIFDDQFSVERPDGSNFTLKIRSTKLEDSAMYFCASRKDRGTYGYTFGSGTRLTVV.

The chain links TRBV5-6 to TRBJ2-4. CDR1 is SGHDT and CDR2 is YYEEEE in the germline V gene. The CDR3 length is 16 residues. Here the CDR3 reads CASSWGTGLVKNIQYF.

The chain is built from TRBV7-2 and TRBJ2-6; TCRdb reports TRBD1, a call that lacks DNA to check it against. CDR3 length equals 17 residues. Germline V CDR1 and CDR2: SGHTA, FQGNSA. The CDR3 protein is CASSSAAGALGANVLTF.

The rearrangement joins TRBV6-2 or TRBV6-3 to TRBJ2-1. The germline gives CDR1 MNHEY, CDR2 SVGEGT. This CDR3 spans 13 amino acids. CDR3 protein: CASRASSYNEQFF.

The chain joins TRBV19 to TRBJ1-6; with no DNA, the TCRdb D assignment of TRBD1 cannot be verified. Germline V gives CDR1 LNHDA, CDR2 SQIVND (reference sequence). CDR3 size: 16 residues. CDR3 in amino acids: CASSTKRTGTNSPLHF.

The J gene is TRBJ2-1, the V gene TRBV6-2 or TRBV6-3; the TRBD2 assignment by TCRdb is unverifiable without DNA. Germline CDR1 and CDR2: MNHEY and SVGEGT. CDR3 length: 14 amino acids. CDR3 in amino acids: CASSYYTSGDEQFF.

The chain recombines TRBV11-3 with TRBJ2-5; TCRdb lists TRBD1, though no DNA is available to test this call. The CDR3 extends over 13 amino acids. From germline, CDR1 is SGHNT and CDR2 YENEEA. The CDR3 protein is CASRGQGQETQYF.

This sequence joins TRBV6-6 and TRBJ1-6; TCRdb designates TRBD1, a call that cannot be tested without DNA. The CDR3 sequence is 14 residues long. Germline V gene sequence: CDR1 MNHNY, CDR2 SVGAGI (reference sequence). This CDR3 reads CASGNQGAYSPLHF.

The rearrangement uses TRBV7-2 and TRBJ2-7; TCRdb calls TRBD2, which cannot be checked without DNA. Looked up from germline, CDR1 is SGHTA and CDR2 is FQGNSA. This CDR3 comprises 12 residues. The CDR3 reads CASSLGTSGPHF.

The J gene is TRBJ1-5, the V gene TRBV27; checking the TCRdb D call of TRBD1 is not possible without DNA. CDR1 and CDR2 from the germline V gene are MNHEY and SMNVEV (reference sequence). The CDR3 runs 16 residues. CDR3 amino acids: CASSLASRGGNQPQHF.

V usage is TRBV30 and J usage is TRBJ1-6; TCRdb designates TRBD1, a call that cannot be tested without DNA. The germline V gene has CDR1 GTSNPN and CDR2 SVGIG (reference sequence). This CDR3 region has 12 residues. CDR3 sequence: CAWSVGGAALHF.